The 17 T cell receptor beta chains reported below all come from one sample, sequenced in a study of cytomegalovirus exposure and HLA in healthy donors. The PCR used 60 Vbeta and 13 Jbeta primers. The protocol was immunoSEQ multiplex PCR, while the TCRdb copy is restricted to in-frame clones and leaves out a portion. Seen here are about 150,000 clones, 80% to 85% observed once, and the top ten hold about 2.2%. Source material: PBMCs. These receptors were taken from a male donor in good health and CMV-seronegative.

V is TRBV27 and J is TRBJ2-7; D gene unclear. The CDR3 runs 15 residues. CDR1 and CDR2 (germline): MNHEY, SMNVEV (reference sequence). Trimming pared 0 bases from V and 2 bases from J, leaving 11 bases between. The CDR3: CASSLSAGYTYEQYF. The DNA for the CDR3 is TGTGCCAGCAGTTTATCGGCCGGGTATACCTACGAGCAGTACTTC.

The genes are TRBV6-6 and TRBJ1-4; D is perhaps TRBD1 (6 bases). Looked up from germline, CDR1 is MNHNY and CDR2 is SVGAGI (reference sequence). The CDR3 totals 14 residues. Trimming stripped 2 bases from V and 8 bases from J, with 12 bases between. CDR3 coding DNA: TGTGCCAGCAGTTACCGCCAGGGGACCGAAAAACTGTTTTTT. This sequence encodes CASSYRQGTEKLFF.

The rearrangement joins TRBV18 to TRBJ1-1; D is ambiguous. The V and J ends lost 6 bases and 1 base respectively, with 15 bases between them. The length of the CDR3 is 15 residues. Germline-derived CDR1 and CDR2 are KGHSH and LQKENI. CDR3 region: CASSPSGGQNTEAFF. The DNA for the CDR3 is TGTGCCAGCTCCCCCTCCGGCGGGCAGAACACTGAAGCTTTCTTT.

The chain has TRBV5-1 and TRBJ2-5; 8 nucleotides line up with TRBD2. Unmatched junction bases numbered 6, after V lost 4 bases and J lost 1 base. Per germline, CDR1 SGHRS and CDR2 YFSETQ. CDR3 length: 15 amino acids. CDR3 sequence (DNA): TGCGCCAGCAGCGCCACCGGGACTAGCCAAGAGACCCAGTACTTC. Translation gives CASSATGTSQETQYF.

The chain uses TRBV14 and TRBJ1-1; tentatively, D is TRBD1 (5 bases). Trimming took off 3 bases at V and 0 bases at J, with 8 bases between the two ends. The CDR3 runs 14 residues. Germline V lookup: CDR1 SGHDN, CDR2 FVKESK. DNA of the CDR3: TGTGCCAGCAGCCAGGACACTTTGAACACTGAAGCTTTCTTT. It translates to CASSQDTLNTEAFF.

The CDR3 nucleotides are TGTGCCAGCAGCTCCAGGGTTTCTGGCTACACCTTC. It is translated as CASSSRVSGYTF. The V and J genes are TRBV5-6 and TRBJ1-2; perhaps TRBD1 as D (5 bases). Germline V gives CDR1 SGHDT, CDR2 YYEEEE. The CDR3 is 12 amino acids. V gave up 3 bases and J gave up 7 bases, with 10 bases separating them.

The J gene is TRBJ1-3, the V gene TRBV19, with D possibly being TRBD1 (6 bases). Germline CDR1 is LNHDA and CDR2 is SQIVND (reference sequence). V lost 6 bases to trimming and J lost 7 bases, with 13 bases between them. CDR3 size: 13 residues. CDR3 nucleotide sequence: TGTGCCAGTAGCAACAGGGCCCGGAACACCATATATTTT. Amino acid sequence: CASSNRARNTIYF. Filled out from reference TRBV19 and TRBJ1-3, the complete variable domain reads DGGITQSPKYLFRKEGQNVTLSCEQNLNHDAMYWYRQDPGQGLRLIYYSQIVNDFQKGDIAEGYSVSREKKESFPLTVTSAQKNPTAFYLCASSNRARNTIYFGEGSWLTVV.

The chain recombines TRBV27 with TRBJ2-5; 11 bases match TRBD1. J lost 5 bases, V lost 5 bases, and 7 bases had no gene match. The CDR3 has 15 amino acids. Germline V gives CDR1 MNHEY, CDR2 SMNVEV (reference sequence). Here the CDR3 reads CASSGWTGGAETQYF. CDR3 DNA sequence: TGTGCCAGCAGTGGATGGACAGGGGGCGCCGAGACCCAGTACTTC.

The chain's CDR3 is CASSGVTLGARETQYF. CDR3 DNA: TGTGCCAGTAGTGGAGTCACCCTGGGGGCTCGGGAGACCCAGTACTTC. The chain combines TRBV19 with TRBJ2-5; D perhaps matches TRBD1 (6 bases). Germline V lookup: CDR1 LNHDA, CDR2 SQIVND (reference sequence). Trimming took off 5 bases at V and 5 bases at J, with 21 bases between the two ends. This CDR3 region has 16 residues.

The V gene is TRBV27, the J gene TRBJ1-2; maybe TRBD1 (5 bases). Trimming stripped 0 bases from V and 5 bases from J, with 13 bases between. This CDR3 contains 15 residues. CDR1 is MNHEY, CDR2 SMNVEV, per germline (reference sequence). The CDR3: CASSLSPTGNYGYTF. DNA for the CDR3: TGTGCCAGCAGTTTATCGCCCACAGGAAATTATGGCTACACCTTC.

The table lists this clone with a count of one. The CDR3 DNA follows: TGTGCCAGCAGCATTACAGGGATGGCGGGTGGCTACACCTTC. Protein: CASSITGMAGGYTF. This rearrangement joins TRBV2 to TRBJ1-2; TRBD1 might be the D (6 bases). CDR1 and CDR2 (germline): SNHLY, FYNNEI. This CDR3 is 14 amino acids long. V lost 6 bases and J 7 bases, leaving 18 bases between the germline ends. Combining the CDR3 with reference TRBV2 and TRBJ1-2 gives the whole variable domain EPEVTQTPSHQVTQMGQEVILRCVPISNHLYFYWYRQILGQKVEFLVSFYNNEISEKSEIFDDQFSVERPDGSNFTLKIRSTKLEDSAMYFCASSITGMAGGYTFGSGTRLTVV.

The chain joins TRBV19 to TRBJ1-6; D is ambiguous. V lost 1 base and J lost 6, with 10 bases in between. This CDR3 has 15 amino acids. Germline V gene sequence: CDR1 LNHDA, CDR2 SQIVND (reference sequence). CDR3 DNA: TGTGCCAGTAGTATAGCAATTACCGGTAATTCACCCCTCCACTTT. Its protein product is CASSIAITGNSPLHF.

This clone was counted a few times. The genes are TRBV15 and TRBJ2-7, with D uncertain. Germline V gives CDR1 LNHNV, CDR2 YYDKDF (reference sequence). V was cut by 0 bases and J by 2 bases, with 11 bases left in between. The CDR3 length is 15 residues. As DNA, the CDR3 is TGTGCCACCAGCAGAGATCTAATCCCACCCTACGAGCAGTACTTC. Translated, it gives CATSRDLIPPYEQYF.

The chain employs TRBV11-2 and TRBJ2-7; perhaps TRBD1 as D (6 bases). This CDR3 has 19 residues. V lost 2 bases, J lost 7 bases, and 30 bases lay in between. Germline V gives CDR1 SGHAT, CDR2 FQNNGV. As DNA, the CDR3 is TGTGCCAGCAGCTTAAGGCCCCCCCCCGACAGGACCGCGAGCTGGGAGCAGTACTTC. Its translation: CASSLRPPPDRTASWEQYF.

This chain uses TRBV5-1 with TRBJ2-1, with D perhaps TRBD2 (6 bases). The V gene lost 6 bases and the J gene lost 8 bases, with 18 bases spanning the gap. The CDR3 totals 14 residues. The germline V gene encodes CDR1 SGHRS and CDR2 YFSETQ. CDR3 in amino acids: CASMRGGIPDEQFF. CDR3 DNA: TGCGCCAGCATGAGGGGAGGCATTCCCGATGAGCAGTTCTTC.

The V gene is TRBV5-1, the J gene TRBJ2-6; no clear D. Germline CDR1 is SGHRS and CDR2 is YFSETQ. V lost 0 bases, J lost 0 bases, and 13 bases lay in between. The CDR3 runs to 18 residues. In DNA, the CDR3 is TGCGCCAGCAGCTTGGCCGGTGGGCGCCTCTCTGGGGCCAACGTCCTGACTTTC. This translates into CASSLAGGRLSGANVLTF.

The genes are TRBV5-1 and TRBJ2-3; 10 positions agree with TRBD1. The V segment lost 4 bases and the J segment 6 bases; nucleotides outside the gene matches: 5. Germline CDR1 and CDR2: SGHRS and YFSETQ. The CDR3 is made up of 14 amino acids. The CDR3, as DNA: TGCGCCAGCAGCCCCCGGACAGGGGGGGATACGCAGTATTTT. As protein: CASSPRTGGDTQYF.